The clone carrying this T cell receptor beta chain has more than one count but fewer than ten. PCR was performed using 60 Vbeta and 13 Jbeta primers. Authors' data handling: Approximately 11 million of the roughly 80 million unique TCR beta chains counted in a later analysis were shared. The table came from immunoSEQ multiplex PCR; TCRdb's copy has only in-frame clones and leaves some out. That table furnishes V, J and clone size, whereas the DNA furnished D and trimming. The repertoire consists of approximately 110,000 clones, with about 79% occurring once and the leading ten covering around 3%. The germline V gene has CDR1 SGHTA and CDR2 FQGNSA. V shed 2 bases and J shed 1 base, with 5 bases lying between them. There are 13 residues in the CDR3. This record comes from a study of cytomegalovirus exposure and HLA in healthy donors.

Sequencing was performed on PBMCs. The gene calls are TRBV7-2 and TRBJ1-1; D gene ambiguous. This receptor was obtained from a woman between 18 and 29 years old in good health and CMV-seropositive. The DNA of the CDR3 is TGTGCCAGCAGCTTACGACAGAACACTGAAGCTTTCTTT. Translating it yields CASSLRQNTEAFF.